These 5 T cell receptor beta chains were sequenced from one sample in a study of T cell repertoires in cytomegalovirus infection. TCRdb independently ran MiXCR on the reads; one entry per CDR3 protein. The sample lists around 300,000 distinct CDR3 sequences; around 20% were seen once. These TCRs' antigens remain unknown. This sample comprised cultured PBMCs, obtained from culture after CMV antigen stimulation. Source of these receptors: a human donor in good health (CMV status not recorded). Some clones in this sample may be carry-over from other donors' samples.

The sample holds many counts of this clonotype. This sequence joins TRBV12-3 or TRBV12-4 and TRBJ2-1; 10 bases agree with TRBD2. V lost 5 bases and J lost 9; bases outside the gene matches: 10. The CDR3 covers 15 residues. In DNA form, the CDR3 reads TGTGCCAGCAGTAAACCACGTGGACTAGCGGTTGAGCAGTTCTTC. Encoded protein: CASSKPRGLAVEQFF.

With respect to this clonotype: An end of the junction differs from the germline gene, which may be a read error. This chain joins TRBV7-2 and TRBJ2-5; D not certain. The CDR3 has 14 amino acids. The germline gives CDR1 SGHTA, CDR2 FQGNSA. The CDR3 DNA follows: TGTGCCAGCAGCTTCAGAGCGTCGGAAGAGACCCAGTGCTTC. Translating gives CASSFRASEETQCF.

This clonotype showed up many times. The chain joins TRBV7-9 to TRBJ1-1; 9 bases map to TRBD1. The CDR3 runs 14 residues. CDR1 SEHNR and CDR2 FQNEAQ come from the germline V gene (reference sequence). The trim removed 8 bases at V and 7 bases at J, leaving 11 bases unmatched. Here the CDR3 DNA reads TGTGCCAGCTGTCTGGGACAGGGAGGGGTTGAAGCTTTCTTT. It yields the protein CASCLGQGGVEAFF.

CDR3 in DNA: TGCGCCAGCAGCTTGTGGGGAGAATCGTTGAATGAGCAGTTCTTC. It yields the protein CASSLWGESLNEQFF. The gene calls are TRBV5-1 and TRBJ2-1; tentatively, D is TRBD2 (5 bases). V lost 1 base and J lost 7, with 15 bases in between. The CDR3 extends over 15 amino acids. Germline CDR1 SGHRS, CDR2 YFSETQ.

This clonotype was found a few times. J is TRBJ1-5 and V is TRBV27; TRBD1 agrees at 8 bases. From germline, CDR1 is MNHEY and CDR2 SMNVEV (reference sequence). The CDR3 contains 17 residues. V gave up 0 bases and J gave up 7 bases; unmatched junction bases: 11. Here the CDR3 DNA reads TGTGCCAGCAGTTTATCTGCAGGGGGCGGGTTGGGGCAGCCCCAGCATTTT. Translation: CASSLSAGGGLGQPQHF.